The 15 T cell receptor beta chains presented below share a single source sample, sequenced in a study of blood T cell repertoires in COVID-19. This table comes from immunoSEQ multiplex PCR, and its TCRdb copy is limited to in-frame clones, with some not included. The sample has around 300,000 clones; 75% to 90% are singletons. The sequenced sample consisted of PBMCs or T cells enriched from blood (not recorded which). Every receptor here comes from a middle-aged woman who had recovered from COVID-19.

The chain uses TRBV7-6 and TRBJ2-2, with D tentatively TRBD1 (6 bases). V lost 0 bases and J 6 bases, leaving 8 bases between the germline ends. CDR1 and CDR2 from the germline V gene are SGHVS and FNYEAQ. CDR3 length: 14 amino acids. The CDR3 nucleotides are TGTGCCAGCAGCTTAGCTGGGGGCGCCGGGGAGCTGTTTTTT. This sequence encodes CASSLAGGAGELFF.

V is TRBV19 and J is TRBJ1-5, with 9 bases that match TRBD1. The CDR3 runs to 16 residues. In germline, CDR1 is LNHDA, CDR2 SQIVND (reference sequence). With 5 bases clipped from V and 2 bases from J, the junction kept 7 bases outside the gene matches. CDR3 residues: CASSGWGQGGNQPQHF. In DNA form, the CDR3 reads TGTGCCAGTAGTGGGTGGGGACAGGGCGGCAATCAGCCCCAGCATTTT. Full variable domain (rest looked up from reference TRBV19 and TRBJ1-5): DGGITQSPKYLFRKEGQNVTLSCEQNLNHDAMYWYRQDPGQGLRLIYYSQIVNDFQKGDIAEGYSVSREKKESFPLTVTSAQKNPTAFYLCASSGWGQGGNQPQHFGDGTRLSIL.

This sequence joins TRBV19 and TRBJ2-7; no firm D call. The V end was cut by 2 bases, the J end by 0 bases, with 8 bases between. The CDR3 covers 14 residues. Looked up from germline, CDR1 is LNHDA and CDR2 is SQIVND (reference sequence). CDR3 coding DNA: TGTGCCAGTAGTATACGTAGCAGCTCCTACGAGCAGTACTTC. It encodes CASSIRSSSYEQYF.

CDR3 region: CASTVTDTQYF. The CDR3 DNA is TGTGCCAGCACCGTCACAGATACGCAGTATTTT. The chain is built from TRBV2 and TRBJ2-3; D gene uncertain. V was trimmed by 7 bases and J by 2 bases, leaving 4 bases between them. This CDR3 has 11 residues. Germline-derived CDR1 and CDR2 are SNHLY and FYNNEI.

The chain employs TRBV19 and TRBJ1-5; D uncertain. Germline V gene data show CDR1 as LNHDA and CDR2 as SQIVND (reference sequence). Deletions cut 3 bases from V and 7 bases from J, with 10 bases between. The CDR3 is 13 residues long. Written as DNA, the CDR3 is TGTGCCAGTAGTATTACGTGGAGGCAGCCCCAGCATTTT. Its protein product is CASSITWRQPQHF.

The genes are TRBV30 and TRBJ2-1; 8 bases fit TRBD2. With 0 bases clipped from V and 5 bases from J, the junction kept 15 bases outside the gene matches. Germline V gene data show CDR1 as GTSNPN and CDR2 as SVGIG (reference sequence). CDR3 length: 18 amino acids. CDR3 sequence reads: CAWSVRLGRLAKDNEQFF. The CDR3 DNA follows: TGTGCCTGGAGTGTACGGCTGGGAAGACTAGCGAAAGACAATGAGCAGTTCTTC.

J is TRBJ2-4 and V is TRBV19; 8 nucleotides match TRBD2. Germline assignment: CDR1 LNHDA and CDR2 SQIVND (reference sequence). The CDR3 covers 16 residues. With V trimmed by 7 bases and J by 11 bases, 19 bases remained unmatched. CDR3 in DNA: TGTGCCAGTACCTCACCTGTGGGACTAGGAGTTGAATTTCAGTACTTC. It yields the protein CASTSPVGLGVEFQYF.

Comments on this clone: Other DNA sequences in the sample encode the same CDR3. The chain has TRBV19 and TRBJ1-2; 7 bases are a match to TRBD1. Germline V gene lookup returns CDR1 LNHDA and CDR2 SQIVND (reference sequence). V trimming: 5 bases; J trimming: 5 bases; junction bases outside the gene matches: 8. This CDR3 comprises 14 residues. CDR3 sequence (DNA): TGTGCCAGTAGTCCAGACAGGGCGGGATATGGCTACACCTTC. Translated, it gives CASSPDRAGYGYTF. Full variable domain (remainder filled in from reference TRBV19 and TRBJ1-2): DGGITQSPKYLFRKEGQNVTLSCEQNLNHDAMYWYRQDPGQGLRLIYYSQIVNDFQKGDIAEGYSVSREKKESFPLTVTSAQKNPTAFYLCASSPDRAGYGYTFGSGTRLTVV.

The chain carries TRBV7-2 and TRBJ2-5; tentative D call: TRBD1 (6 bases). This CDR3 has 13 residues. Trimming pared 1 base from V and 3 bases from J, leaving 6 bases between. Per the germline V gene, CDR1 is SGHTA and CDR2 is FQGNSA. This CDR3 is CASSLGQEETQYF. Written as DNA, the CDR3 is TGTGCCAGCAGCTTAGGACAGGAAGAGACCCAGTACTTC.

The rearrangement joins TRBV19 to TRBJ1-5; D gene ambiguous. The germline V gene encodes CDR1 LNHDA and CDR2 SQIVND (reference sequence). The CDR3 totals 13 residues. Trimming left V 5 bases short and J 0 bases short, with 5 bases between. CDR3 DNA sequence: TGTGCCAGTAGTTTCAGTAGCAATCAGCCCCAGCATTTT. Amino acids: CASSFSSNQPQHF.

The CDR3 here is CASSWSMTVQETQYF. The CDR3 DNA follows: TGCGCCAGCAGCTGGTCAATGACAGTCCAAGAGACCCAGTACTTC. This chain joins TRBV5-1 and TRBJ2-5; D is possibly TRBD1 (5 bases). The CDR3 covers 15 residues. Germline V CDR1 and CDR2: SGHRS, YFSETQ. Trimming took 3 bases from V and 1 from J, leaving 13 bases between them.

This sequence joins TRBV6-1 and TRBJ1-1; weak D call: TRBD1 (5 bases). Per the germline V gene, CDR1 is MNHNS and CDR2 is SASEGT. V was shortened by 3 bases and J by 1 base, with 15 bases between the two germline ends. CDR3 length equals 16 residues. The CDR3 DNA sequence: TGTGCCAGCAGTGAGAGTAGACGGGGGAAGAACACTGAAGCTTTCTTT. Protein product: CASSESRRGKNTEAFF.

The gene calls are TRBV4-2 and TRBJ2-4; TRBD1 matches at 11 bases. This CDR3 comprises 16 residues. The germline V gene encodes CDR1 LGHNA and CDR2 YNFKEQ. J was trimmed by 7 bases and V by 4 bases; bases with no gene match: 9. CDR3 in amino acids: CASSLRDRGFGNIQYF. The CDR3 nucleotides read TGTGCCAGCAGCCTCCGGGACAGGGGGTTCGGTAACATTCAGTACTTC.

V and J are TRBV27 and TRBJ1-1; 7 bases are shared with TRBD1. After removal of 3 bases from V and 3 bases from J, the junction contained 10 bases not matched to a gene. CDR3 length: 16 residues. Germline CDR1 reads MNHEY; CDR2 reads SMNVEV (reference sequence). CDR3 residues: CASSLGQPSLYTEAFF. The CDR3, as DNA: TGTGCCAGCAGTTTGGGACAGCCTAGCCTTTACACTGAAGCTTTCTTT.

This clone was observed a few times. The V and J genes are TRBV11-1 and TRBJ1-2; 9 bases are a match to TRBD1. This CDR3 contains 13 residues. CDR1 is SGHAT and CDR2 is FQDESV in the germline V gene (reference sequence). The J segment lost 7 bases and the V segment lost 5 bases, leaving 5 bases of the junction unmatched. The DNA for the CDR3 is TGTGCCAGCAGCCCGCTGGACAGGGGTGGCTACACCTTC. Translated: CASSPLDRGGYTF.